This TCR beta chain was identified in a study of blood T cell repertoires in COVID-19 (TCRdb year 2020). About the investigation overall: Samples from collaborators originated in the United States, Italy and Spain and spanned both the acute and convalescent phases of COVID-19. A freely available public database, intended as a resource for researchers studying the immune response to SARS-CoV-2, is where the repertoires were released. The samples were drawn from two sources: the first 160 participants of the ongoing ImmuneRACE study, and 950 to 1,500 subjects contributed by 6 global collaborators. Subjects who had been exposed to COVID-19, were actively infected with it, or had recovered from it provided the deeply sampled blood TCRbeta repertoires that made up the dataset. Where HLA class I and class II types were available, the types were taken from metadata supplied by the sample provider, not from assay-based typing. The prospective study material was composed of cDNA or gDNA derived from T cells, B-cell-depleted T cells, or PBMCs. Sample metadata almost always included a de-identified subject ID, COVID-19 status, age in years and sex. What the study reported, not specific to this receptor: The quantity of clinical and demographic metadata differed by source and by participant and was supplied without curation.

The CDR3 numbers 16 residues from cysteine through phenylalanine. CDR3 DNA is the only sequence kept; it has 48 bases, read in frame from the first base. The germline V gene yields SGHVS for CDR1 and FNYEAQ for CDR2. V ends up 2 bases short and J 6 bases short, with an unmatched junction base count of 10. A note on this clone: No antigen is known for it. Nothing much larger sits one base from this clone, and base qualities are not available.

TCRbeta CDR3 regions were amplified from genomic DNA using the immunoSEQ Assay, a bias-controlled multiplex PCR. The original pipeline was this. The number of nucleated cells in each sample was estimated from the amplification of reference gene primers within the assay. To quantify the absolute abundance of each unique TCRbeta CDR3 rearrangement, sequence reads were collapsed and filtered. For each sample, productive Simpson clonality was calculated as the square root of Simpson's diversity index across productive rearrangements. This immuneACCESS table, as held by TCRdb, lists in-frame sequences with V and J called but not all clones. Of the missing ones, under half trace to an unresolved V gene in checked studies; the others have no known cause. V and J calls and clone size follow that table, whereas D and trimming were derived from the DNA. The sample table shows some 110,000 clones, and roughly 80% are seen once. The ten largest make up about 6.6% of the sample.

Collaborating institutions collected whole blood in K2EDTA tubes following their own protocols. For TCRbeta analysis, collaborators shipped samples in one of three forms: frozen whole blood, isolated PBMCs, or DNA extracted from either of those sample types. The chain couples TRBV7-6 to TRBJ2-1; 7 nucleotides in the junction match TRBD1. The clonotype originates from a man aged 70-80 years with acute or convalescent COVID-19. The sequencing input was peripheral blood. The CDR3 here reads CASSLSQGEVLNEQFF. Read as DNA, the sequence is TGTGCCAGCAGCTTAAGTCAGGGGGAAGTGCTCAATGAGCAGTTCTTC.